This T cell receptor (beta chain) was profiled in a study of naive and memory T cell subsets. Documented treatment: skin biopsy from PPD injection site in Mantoux-positive individual. The library had UMIs added by 3' ligation of an oligonucleotide to TCR cDNA. Trimming removed 2 bases from V and 0 bases from J; junction bases left unmatched: 2. Germline V lookup: CDR1 SNHLY, CDR2 FYNNEI. CDR3 length: 15 amino acids. Amplification of ligated cDNA took four PCR rounds with SP2 and nested alpha and beta constant primers. Each CDR3 protein is one row after TCRdb ran MiXCR on the UMI-ligation and nested PCR reads. The sample includes tens of thousands of distinct CDR3 sequences, around 10% of them seen just once.

The gene calls are TRBV2 and TRBJ1-1; 8 bases align to TRBD1. The TCR comes from an adult in good health. The sample was skin, taken from a tuberculin skin test site. This chain's CDR3 is CASSELGQVNTEAFF. CDR3 coding DNA: TGTGCCAGCAGTGAATTGGGACAGGTGAACACTGAAGCTTTCTTT.